Listed here are 31 T cell receptor beta chains from one sample, sequenced in a study of blood T cell repertoires in COVID-19. TCRdb keeps only in-frame clones here, not all; method: immunoSEQ multiplex PCR. The repertoire includes about 33,000 clones, just over 90% of them detected once, and about 0.86% sits in the top ten. Sequencing input: peripheral blood. Source of these receptors: a male donor with active COVID-19.

This rearrangement joins TRBV19 to TRBJ2-3; D may be TRBD1 (6 bases). CDR3 length: 14 amino acids. The germline CDR1 and CDR2 sequences are LNHDA and SQIVND (reference sequence). The germline V and J ends were trimmed by 3 bases and 2 bases, with 9 bases remaining between them. This CDR3 is CASSIGTFTDTQYF. DNA of the CDR3: TGTGCCAGTAGTATCGGGACATTCACAGATACGCAGTATTTT.

The gene calls are TRBV6-6 and TRBJ1-2, with D perhaps TRBD1 (6 bases). Trimming shortened V by 6 bases and J by 3 bases, and 17 bases separated the two germline ends. The germline V gene encodes CDR1 MNHNY and CDR2 SVGAGI (reference sequence). This CDR3 has 15 amino acids. The CDR3 DNA reads TGTGCCAGCAGACACAGGGTCGGTCTGGACTATGGCTACACCTTC. The encoded protein is CASRHRVGLDYGYTF.

This clone was seen just once. The CDR3 loop reads CASSPGPFSGNTIYF. Written as DNA, the CDR3 is TGTGCCAGCAGCCCGGGTCCGTTCTCTGGAAACACCATATATTTT. V usage is TRBV7-6 and J usage is TRBJ1-3; D unresolved. CDR1 and CDR2 from the germline V gene are SGHVS and FNYEAQ. The CDR3 runs to 15 residues. V lost 5 bases, J lost 0 bases, and 11 bases lay in between.

This sequence joins TRBV15 and TRBJ2-7, with a possible D match to TRBD1 (8 bases). Trimming shortened V by 4 bases and J by 4 bases, and 14 bases separated the two germline ends. Germline assignment: CDR1 LNHNV and CDR2 YYDKDF (reference sequence). CDR3 size: 14 residues. The DNA of the CDR3 is TGTGCCACCAGCACAGAACAGGGGGGGTACGAGCAGTACTTC. Encoded protein: CATSTEQGGYEQYF.

The rearrangement joins TRBV19 to TRBJ2-1; 7 bases are shared with TRBD1. With 5 bases clipped from V and 5 bases from J, the junction kept 9 bases outside the gene matches. Germline CDR1 LNHDA, CDR2 SQIVND (reference sequence). This CDR3 region has 15 residues. The CDR3 bases are TGTGCCAGTAGTCTACAGGGGATCCGACACAATGAGCAGTTCTTC. As protein: CASSLQGIRHNEQFF.

This sequence joins TRBV11-2 and TRBJ2-3; D perhaps matches TRBD1 (6 bases). Germline V gives CDR1 SGHAT, CDR2 FQNNGV. The CDR3 contains 15 residues. Trimming pared 0 bases from V and 2 bases from J, leaving 9 bases between. CDR3 loop: CASSLEGAYTDTQYF. The CDR3 DNA sequence: TGTGCCAGCAGCTTAGAGGGGGCGTACACAGATACGCAGTATTTT.

V gene TRBV7-9 combines with J gene TRBJ1-6; 8 bases align to TRBD1. Germline CDR1 reads SEHNR; CDR2 reads FQNEAQ (reference sequence). The CDR3 sequence is 17 residues long. V was pared by 2 bases and J by 9 bases, with 12 bases of the junction left unmatched. The CDR3 region is CASSLRAGGASFSPLHF. Here the CDR3 DNA reads TGTGCCAGCAGCTTACGCGCAGGGGGCGCGTCGTTTTCACCCCTCCACTTT.

The chain combines TRBV9 with TRBJ1-6; tentatively, D is TRBD1 (5 bases). Germline assignment: CDR1 SGDLS and CDR2 YYNGEE. This CDR3 spans 15 amino acids. The V end lost 0 bases, the J end lost 6 bases, and 10 bases lay between the germline ends. CDR3 DNA sequence: TGTGCCAGCAGCGTAGGGACAACCACTAATTCACCCCTCCACTTT. Amino acids: CASSVGTTTNSPLHF.

The chain uses TRBV7-9 and TRBJ1-5, with 7 bases fitting TRBD1. This CDR3 is 16 amino acids long. Germline V lookup: CDR1 SEHNR, CDR2 FQNEAQ (reference sequence). V shed 4 bases, J shed 3 bases, and the junction held 9 bases outside the gene matches. Written as DNA, the CDR3 is TGTGCCAGCAGCTCCACGGGACAGCCTATCAATCAGCCCCAGCATTTT. Its protein product is CASSSTGQPINQPQHF. Drawing the rest from reference TRBV7-9 and TRBJ1-5, the complete variable domain is DTGVSQNPRHKITKRGQNVTFRCDPISEHNRLYWYRQTLGQGPEFLTYFQNEAQLEKSRLLSDRFSAERPKGSFSTLEIQRTEQGDSAMYLCASSSTGQPINQPQHFGDGTRLSIL.

This clone has only one observation. The chain is built from TRBV2 and TRBJ1-3; D is ambiguous. Germline CDR1 and CDR2: SNHLY and FYNNEI. The CDR3 contains 14 residues. The V end was cut by 3 bases, the J end by 2 bases, with 8 bases between. The CDR3 bases are TGTGCCAGCAGTGAGATGATAGCTGGAAACACCATATATTTT. It specifies CASSEMIAGNTIYF.

V is TRBV10-2 and J is TRBJ2-2; D unclear. CDR3 length: 12 amino acids. The V gene's germline CDR1 is WSHSY and CDR2 SAAADI. The V and J ends lost 8 bases and 7 bases respectively, with 11 bases between them. The CDR3 nucleotides read TGCGCCAGCTCTAAGTCACGCGGGGAGCTGTTTTTT. Protein product: CASSKSRGELFF.

To note about this clone: This specimen includes other DNA sequences encoding the same CDR3. The chain links TRBV18 to TRBJ1-5; D is possibly TRBD1 (6 bases). V was trimmed by 1 base and J by 2 bases, leaving 6 bases between them. The CDR3 has 14 amino acids. The germline gives CDR1 KGHSH, CDR2 LQKENI. CDR3: CASSPRQGNQPQHF. In DNA, the CDR3 is TGTGCCAGCTCACCACGACAGGGCAATCAGCCCCAGCATTTT. Full variable domain (outside the CDR3, taken from reference TRBV18 and TRBJ1-5): NAGVMQNPRHLVRRRGQEARLRCSPMKGHSHVYWYRQLPEEGLKFMVYLQKENIIDESGMPKERFSAEFPKEGPSILRIQQVVRGDSAAYFCASSPRQGNQPQHFGDGTRLSIL.

V usage is TRBV5-1 and J usage is TRBJ1-2; the D gene is possibly TRBD1 (6 bases). Germline values: CDR1 SGHRS, CDR2 YFSETQ. Trimming pared 0 bases from V and 4 bases from J, leaving 13 bases between. The CDR3 runs to 15 residues. The CDR3 nucleotides are TGCGCCAGCAGCTTGGACGGACAGAGGATCTATGGCTACACCTTC. The encoded protein is CASSLDGQRIYGYTF.

The chain links TRBV7-2 to TRBJ2-2, with 7 bases identical to TRBD1. Germline V gene sequence: CDR1 SGHTA, CDR2 FQGNSA. CDR3 length equals 18 residues. J was trimmed by 0 bases and V by 3 bases; bases with no gene match: 10. CDR3 nucleotide sequence: TGTGCCAGCAGCTTGTCTGGTCGACAGGGCTCGAACACCGGGGAGCTGTTTTTT. Amino acids: CASSLSGRQGSNTGELFF.

This clone was detected once. This sequence joins TRBV6-2 or TRBV6-3 and TRBJ2-1, with 14 bases fitting TRBD2. Looked up from germline, CDR1 is MNHEY and CDR2 is SVGEGT. The CDR3 contains 15 residues. V gave up 6 bases and J gave up 8 bases; unmatched junction bases: 6. The CDR3 DNA is TGTGCCAGCAGCCCGGGACTAGCGGGGGTCTATGAGCAGTTCTTC. Its translation is CASSPGLAGVYEQFF.

V gene TRBV7-2 combines with J gene TRBJ1-1; 7 bases are shared with TRBD1. CDR3 length equals 13 residues. The junction had 3 bases not matched to a gene; V was cut back by 2 bases and J by 6 bases. Germline-derived CDR1 and CDR2 are SGHTA and FQGNSA. DNA for the CDR3: TGTGCCAGCAGCTTATCAGGGGGACCTGAAGCTTTCTTT. Translated: CASSLSGGPEAFF.

The V and J genes are TRBV10-3 and TRBJ2-3, with 8 bases fitting TRBD2. This CDR3 is built from 15 residues. V was pared by 6 bases and J by 0 bases, with 5 bases of the junction left unmatched. In germline, CDR1 is ENHRY, CDR2 SYGVKD. CDR3 residues: CAISLTSGSTDTQYF. The CDR3, as DNA: TGTGCCATCAGCCTTACTAGCGGTAGCACAGATACGCAGTATTTT.

The genes are TRBV2 and TRBJ1-2, with D possibly matching TRBD1 (5 bases). Deletions cut 2 bases from V and 2 bases from J, with 6 bases between. CDR1 is SNHLY, CDR2 FYNNEI, per germline. The CDR3 consists of 13 residues. DNA of the CDR3: TGTGCCAGCAGTGAATCAGGGAACTATGGCTACACCTTC. It is translated as CASSESGNYGYTF.

This chain joins TRBV30 and TRBJ1-5, with D maybe TRBD1 (5 bases). Between the trimmed V and J ends, which lost 2 bases and 6 bases, there was a span of 11 bases. CDR3 length: 13 residues. Germline CDR1 GTSNPN, CDR2 SVGIG (reference sequence). In DNA, the CDR3 is TGTGCCTGGAGTCTTGGGGCCCTTCAGCCCCAGCATTTT. Translated, it gives CAWSLGALQPQHF.

The CDR3 sequence: CAISDRNNEQFF. For the CDR3, the DNA is TGTGCCATCAGTGACAGGAACAATGAGCAGTTCTTC. The chain combines TRBV10-3 with TRBJ2-1, with D unresolved. Trimming took off 3 bases at V and 5 bases at J, with 5 bases between the two ends. Germline V gene lookup returns CDR1 ENHRY and CDR2 SYGVKD. CDR3 length equals 12 residues.

V usage is TRBV5-1 and J usage is TRBJ2-1, with 7 bases that match TRBD2. The junction had 2 bases not matched to a gene; V was cut back by 0 bases and J by 2 bases. There are 15 residues in the CDR3. CDR1 SGHRS and CDR2 YFSETQ come from the germline V gene. The CDR3 protein is CASSLDLAAYNEQFF. As DNA, the CDR3 is TGCGCCAGCAGCTTGGATCTAGCGGCCTACAATGAGCAGTTCTTC.

The J gene is TRBJ2-7, the V gene TRBV14, with D uncertain. The CDR3 length is 14 residues. V gave up 4 bases and J gave up 6 bases, with 16 bases separating them. Germline loops: CDR1 SGHDN, CDR2 FVKESK. The DNA of the CDR3 is TGTGCCAGCAGCCTCCGGGTCAATAAACCCGAGCAGTACTTC. This encodes CASSLRVNKPEQYF. Using reference TRBV14 and TRBJ2-7 for the parts outside the CDR3, the full variable domain is EAGVTQFPSHSVIEKGQTVTLRCDPISGHDNLYWYRRVMGKEIKFLLHFVKESKQDESGMPNNRFLAERTGGTYSTLKVQPAELEDSGVYFCASSLRVNKPEQYFGPGTRLTVT.

The chain has TRBV30 and TRBJ1-2, with 8 bases fitting TRBD1. Germline CDR1 is GTSNPN and CDR2 is SVGIG (reference sequence). Trimming removed 2 bases from V and 3 bases from J; junction bases left unmatched: 2. The CDR3 runs to 13 residues. CDR3 DNA: TGTGCCTGGAGTAAGGACAGGGACTATGGCTACACCTTC. This gives the protein CAWSKDRDYGYTF. Full variable domain (remainder filled in from reference TRBV30 and TRBJ1-2): SQTIHQWPATLVQPVGSPLSLECTVEGTSNPNLYWYRQAAGRGLQLLFYSVGIGQISSEVPQNLSASRPQDRQFILSSKKLLLSDSGFYLCAWSKDRDYGYTFGSGTRLTVV.

The chain combines TRBV18 with TRBJ2-7; TRBD1 matches 10 bases. Germline CDR1 is KGHSH and CDR2 is LQKENI. V shed 3 bases and J 2 bases; nucleotides not matched to a gene: 1. The CDR3 is 14 amino acids. The CDR3 reads CASSPGQGAYEQYF. CDR3 DNA sequence: TGTGCCAGCTCACCCGGACAGGGGGCCTACGAGCAGTACTTC.

The CDR3 reads CASLGGGRGNTIYF. In nucleotides, the CDR3 is TGTGCCAGCCTAGGAGGGGGCAGGGGAAACACCATATATTTT. The rearrangement links TRBV25-1 to TRBJ1-3; TRBD1 aligns across 7 bases. Germline CDR1 is MGHDK and CDR2 is SYGVNS. The CDR3 sequence is 14 residues long. The V segment lost 8 bases and the J segment 4 bases; nucleotides outside the gene matches: 8.

This clone was recorded only once. This chain uses TRBV6-1 with TRBJ1-1; no clear D gene. The CDR3 is 16 amino acids. V was shortened by 2 bases and J by 1 base, with 14 bases between the two germline ends. The germline V gene has CDR1 MNHNS and CDR2 SASEGT. The CDR3 region has the DNA TGTGCCAGCAGTGAATGGGGTTTTCGGGAGAACACTGAAGCTTTCTTT. Translating gives CASSEWGFRENTEAFF.

This chain joins TRBV27 and TRBJ1-2, with TRBD1 identical over 9 bases. This CDR3 region has 17 residues. Germline CDR1 MNHEY, CDR2 SMNVEV (reference sequence). V trimming: 6 bases; J trimming: 7 bases; junction bases outside the gene matches: 18. CDR3 residues: CASRRTGVVPSTGGYTF. For the CDR3, the DNA is TGTGCCAGCAGGCGGACAGGGGTGGTACCCTCTACTGGTGGCTACACCTTC.

The chain uses TRBV4-1 and TRBJ1-1, with TRBD1 as a possible D gene (5 bases). The CDR3 sequence is 14 residues long. Trimming removed 0 bases at V and 4 bases at J, with 9 bases between. Per germline, CDR1 MGHRA and CDR2 YSYEKL. The CDR3 DNA reads TGCGCCAGCAGCCAAGACCGCGGGGGCACTGAAGCTTTCTTT. Translated: CASSQDRGGTEAFF.

The CDR3 sequence: CASSPSSRRGKLFF. CDR3 nucleotides: TGTGCCAGCAGCCCCTCCTCTCGGAGGGGAAAACTGTTTTTT. The chain is built from TRBV9 and TRBJ1-4; D might be TRBD1 (5 bases). The CDR3 has 14 amino acids. CDR1 is SGDLS and CDR2 is YYNGEE in the germline V gene. The V and J ends lost 4 bases and 10 bases respectively, with 17 bases between them.

The chain links TRBV2 to TRBJ2-5; the D gene is possibly TRBD2 (6 bases). Germline V lookup: CDR1 SNHLY, CDR2 FYNNEI. The CDR3 is 15 residues long. Trimming shortened V by 5 bases and J by 2 bases, and 15 bases separated the two germline ends. CDR3 in DNA: TGTGCCAGCAGTCCGGCGGGGAATCCGCAAGAGACCCAGTACTTC. The encoded protein is CASSPAGNPQETQYF. Based on the CDR3 plus reference TRBV2 and TRBJ2-5, the full variable domain is EPEVTQTPSHQVTQMGQEVILRCVPISNHLYFYWYRQILGQKVEFLVSFYNNEISEKSEIFDDQFSVERPDGSNFTLKIRSTKLEDSAMYFCASSPAGNPQETQYFGPGTRLLVL.

In its sample, this clone was seen once. The V gene is TRBV5-1, the J gene TRBJ2-5; TRBD1 might be the D (6 bases). Per germline, CDR1 SGHRS and CDR2 YFSETQ. The CDR3 sequence is 13 residues long. Trimming removed 2 bases from V and 2 bases from J, with 7 bases in between. Here the CDR3 reads CASSFQGQETQYF. In DNA form, the CDR3 reads TGCGCCAGCAGCTTTCAGGGGCAAGAGACCCAGTACTTC. Full variable domain (rest looked up from reference TRBV5-1 and TRBJ2-5): KAGVTQTPRYLIKTRGQQVTLSCSPISGHRSVSWYQQTPGQGLQFLFEYFSETQRNKGNFPGRFSGRQFSNSRSEMNVSTLELGDSALYLCASSFQGQETQYFGPGTRLLVL.